A single T cell receptor (beta chain) is shown here with its context. No cognate antigen has been identified for it. Nothing much larger sits one base from this clone, and base qualities are not available. Checkpoint therapy was initiated 14 to 28 days after autologous transplant, and ipilimumab was administered at 1 mg/kg intravenously on day 1 of selected weeks. Nivolumab was administered at 3 mg/kg intravenously on day 1 of weeks 1, 4, 7, 10, and every two weeks through week 26. The study was a Phase Ib clinical trial testing combined checkpoint inhibition with ipilimumab and nivolumab as consolidation after autologous stem cell transplantation. The data are from a study of ipilimumab plus nivolumab after autologous stem cell transplantation (dated by TCRdb to about 2021). For the wider study: A median of roughly five ipilimumab doses and about eight nivolumab doses was received by trial patients. Both primary refractory and relapsed disease were represented in the DLBCL cohort, where 18-month progression-free survival was about 86% and 29%, respectively. The trial enrolled patients with high-risk diffuse large B cell lymphoma, mature T cell lymphoma, or multiple myeloma undergoing autologous transplant. The intent-to-treat population of the trial consisted of some 36 patients. Paper-wide results and their limitations: Combined checkpoint inhibition appeared tolerable as post-transplant consolidation, according to the authors' conclusion. According to the authors, a biologic rationale for studying the approach further came from T cell receptor repertoire, regulatory T cell phenotype and gut microbiota profiles.

V loses 4 bases, J loses 0 bases, and the germline ends lie 11 bases apart. According to the germline V gene, CDR1 reads SGHTS and CDR2 reads YDEGEE. Its CDR3 holds 15 amino acids, cysteine through phenylalanine. The CDR3 DNA has 45 bases and is translated from base 1. Library preparation was by the immunoSEQ multiplex PCR assay. TCRdb obtained this table from immuneACCESS and retained in-frame rearrangements with V and J assigned. These tables miss some clones; where compared with another copy, unresolved V genes account for less than half of the shortfall, and the remainder is unexplained. The sample table records tens of thousands of clones; 83% of these occur just once. The ten largest clonotypes hold 2.2% of the sample.

Sequencing used PBMCs, obtained in a trial of ipilimumab plus nivolumab as post-transplant consolidation. The receptor comes from a male donor with diffuse large B-cell lymphoma. The rearranged chain carries TRBV5-8 and TRBJ2-1; the D match is possibly TRBD1 or TRBD2, with 5 bases aligned in each. The DNA is TGTGCCAGCAGCCGGGGCCGGAGCTCCTACAATGAGCAGTTCTTC. Translation gives CASSRGRSSYNEQFF.